The 14 T cell receptor beta chains in this list originate from one sample, sequenced in a study of shared clonotypes between healthy human individuals. TCRdb keeps only in-frame clones here, not all; method: immunoSEQ multiplex PCR. The data show approximately 470,000 clones, 70% to 80% seen once. The material sequenced was PBMCs. Receptor source: a woman aged 40 to 50 in good health. Some clones in this sample may be carry-over from other donors' samples.

The rearrangement uses TRBV6-5 and TRBJ2-7, with D perhaps TRBD2 (5 bases). V was cut by 2 bases and J by 7 bases, with 12 bases left in between. From germline, CDR1 is MNHEY and CDR2 SVGAGI. The CDR3 length is 13 residues. CDR3 sequence: CASSYLARGEQYF. The CDR3 DNA is TGTGCCAGCAGTTACCTGGCCAGAGGGGAGCAGTACTTC.

This clone has ten or more counts. This sequence joins TRBV29-1 and TRBJ1-5; D remains unclear. This CDR3 contains 14 residues. Per germline, CDR1 SQVTM and CDR2 ANQGSEA. Trimming pared 7 bases from V and 5 bases from J, leaving 18 bases between. In DNA form, the CDR3 reads TGCAGCGCCCCGGCTACCATCATGGATCAGCCCCAGCATTTT. This codes for CSAPATIMDQPQHF.

About this clone: A junction end diverges from the germline sequence, so it may reflect a read error. The gene calls are TRBV10-3 and TRBJ2-2; D may be TRBD1 (6 bases). The CDR3 contains 16 residues. Germline CDR1 ENHRY, CDR2 SYGVKD. CDR3 DNA sequence: TGTGCCATCAGCCAAAACAGGGATACGAACACCGGGGAGCTGCTTTTT. It codes for CAISQNRDTNTGELLF.

The chain is built from TRBV7-9 and TRBJ2-7; no clear D gene. CDR1 is SEHNR, CDR2 FQNEAQ, per germline (reference sequence). This CDR3 is 12 amino acids long. With 3 bases removed from V and 2 bases from J, the gap between germline ends came to 5 bases. CDR3 bases: TGTGCCAGCAGCTTGAACCCCTACGAGCAGTACTTC. It is translated as CASSLNPYEQYF.

This clone was detected many times. This sequence joins TRBV5-4 and TRBJ2-3, with 9 bases lining up with TRBD2. The CDR3 covers 16 residues. Losses at the gene ends were 6 bases for V and 2 bases for J; bases not matched to a gene: 10. Germline values: CDR1 SGHNT, CDR2 YYREEE (reference sequence). The CDR3 region has the DNA TGTGCCAGCAAGCTCGGCGGGGGGGGAAACACAGATACGCAGTATTTT. This codes for CASKLGGGGNTDTQYF.

The rearrangement joins TRBV18 to TRBJ1-5; 10 bases match TRBD1. Losses at the gene ends were 1 base for V and 0 bases for J; bases not matched to a gene: 3. The CDR3 runs to 17 residues. Looked up from germline, CDR1 is KGHSH and CDR2 is LQKENI. The CDR3 protein is CASSPRGQGNSNQPQHF. The CDR3 region has the DNA TGTGCCAGCTCACCACGGGGACAGGGGAATAGCAATCAGCCCCAGCATTTT.

The chain recombines TRBV5-4 with TRBJ2-5; D is perhaps TRBD2 (6 bases). With 4 bases removed from V and 5 bases from J, the gap between germline ends came to 15 bases. This CDR3 spans 14 amino acids. Germline lookup yields CDR1 SGHNT and CDR2 YYREEE (reference sequence). This CDR3 reads CASSSKGGEETQYF. CDR3 DNA sequence: TGTGCCAGCAGCAGTAAGGGCGGGGAGGAGACCCAGTACTTC.

The chain couples TRBV15 to TRBJ2-2; D unresolved. CDR1 and CDR2 from the germline V gene are LNHNV and YYDKDF (reference sequence). Trimming took off 0 bases at V and 5 bases at J, with 7 bases between the two ends. The CDR3 contains 14 residues. CDR3 sequence reads: CATSRDPTTGELFF. CDR3 DNA sequence: TGTGCCACCAGCAGAGATCCCACGACCGGGGAGCTGTTTTTT.

The rearrangement joins TRBV19 to TRBJ2-7; TRBD1 is a possible D gene (5 bases). Trimming pared 6 bases from V and 4 bases from J, leaving 13 bases between. This CDR3 is 13 amino acids long. The germline gives CDR1 LNHDA, CDR2 SQIVND (reference sequence). In DNA, the CDR3 is TGTGCCAGTAGGTGGCACAGGAGATACGAGCAGTACTTC. This codes for CASRWHRRYEQYF.

The chain has TRBV28 and TRBJ2-7, with TRBD2 matching 11 bases. Germline values: CDR1 MDHEN, CDR2 SYDVKM. The CDR3 spans 17 residues. With V trimmed by 6 bases and J by 3 bases, 13 bases remained unmatched. The CDR3 is CASSGGEALAGVYEQYF. Written as DNA, the CDR3 is TGTGCCAGCAGCGGGGGGGAGGCACTAGCGGGAGTCTACGAGCAGTACTTC.

This clone was counted only a few times. The chain links TRBV2 to TRBJ2-7; 8 bases line up with TRBD2. Germline assignment: CDR1 SNHLY and CDR2 FYNNEI. With 9 bases clipped from V and 7 bases from J, the junction kept 11 bases outside the gene matches. The CDR3 runs 13 residues. The CDR3: CASREGQGREQYF. As DNA, the CDR3 is TGTGCCAGTCGGGAGGGCCAAGGTAGGGAGCAGTACTTC.

This clone was seen only a few times. The chain combines TRBV7-2 with TRBJ2-1; no firm D call. V lost 2 bases and J lost 7, with 6 bases in between. The germline CDR1 and CDR2 sequences are SGHTA and FQGNSA. The CDR3 totals 12 residues. The CDR3 loop reads CASSLQRNEQFF. CDR3 sequence (DNA): TGTGCCAGCAGCTTACAACGGAATGAGCAGTTCTTC.

The CDR3: CASSPPGTRTYEQYF. DNA of the CDR3: TGTGCCAGCAGTCCACCCGGGACAAGGACATACGAGCAGTACTTC. The V call is TRBV28, the J call TRBJ2-7; TRBD1 is a possible D gene (6 bases). Germline loops: CDR1 MDHEN, CDR2 SYDVKM. V was trimmed by 5 bases and J by 4 bases, leaving 18 bases between them. The CDR3 sequence is 15 residues long. The full variable domain, in which reference TRBV28 and TRBJ2-7 provide the parts outside the CDR3, is DVKVTQSSRYLVKRTGEKVFLECVQDMDHENMFWYRQDPGLGLRLIYFSYDVKMKEKGDIPEGYSVSREKKERFSLILESASTNQTSMYLCASSPPGTRTYEQYFGPGTRLTVT.

The rearrangement joins TRBV19 to TRBJ2-7; unclear D gene. The CDR3 consists of 15 residues. Deletions cut 7 bases from V and 2 bases from J, with 18 bases between. Per germline, CDR1 LNHDA and CDR2 SQIVND (reference sequence). The CDR3 region has the DNA TGTGCCAGTATCGTACTTCGGGCTGACACCTACGAGCAGTACTTC. It is translated as CASIVLRADTYEQYF. Looking up the rest from reference TRBV19 and TRBJ2-7 gives the full variable domain: DGGITQSPKYLFRKEGQNVTLSCEQNLNHDAMYWYRQDPGQGLRLIYYSQIVNDFQKGDIAEGYSVSREKKESFPLTVTSAQKNPTAFYLCASIVLRADTYEQYFGPGTRLTVT.